What follows are 11 T cell receptor beta chains derived from one specimen sequenced in a study of monozygotic twins with inflammatory bowel disease. TCRdb reworked the 5' RACE reads into one entry per CDR3 protein, no DNA. The sample has 150,000 to 200,000 distinct CDR3 sequences, and its top ten clones hold around 7.2%. The sequencing sample was made of blood. The receptors were gathered from a human donor with ulcerative colitis or Crohn's disease, or a healthy co-twin of an affected twin (not recorded which).

The J gene is TRBJ2-7, the V gene TRBV7-9; absent DNA, TCRdb's TRBD1 call cannot be checked. CDR1 and CDR2 (germline): SEHNR, FQNEAQ (reference sequence). This CDR3 has 13 amino acids. CDR3 sequence reads: CASSPGPHYEQYF.

V is TRBV14 and J is TRBJ2-7; TCRdb's D call of TRBD1 is untestable without DNA. The length of the CDR3 is 14 residues. Germline loops: CDR1 SGHDN, CDR2 FVKESK. The CDR3 spells CASSLWTGTYEQYF.

Here the CDR3 reads CATALGGGPSTDTQYF. V gene TRBV2 combines with J gene TRBJ2-3; TCRdb proposes TRBD1, but this gene call is untestable without DNA. The CDR3 has 16 amino acids. The germline gives CDR1 SNHLY, CDR2 FYNNEI.

V and J are TRBV7-6 and TRBJ1-1; the D call from TCRdb, TRBD1, cannot be confirmed without DNA. The CDR3 covers 12 residues. The germline V gene has CDR1 SGHVS and CDR2 FNYEAQ. Here the CDR3 reads CASSLGGEKAFF.

The gene calls are TRBV7-2 and TRBJ2-7; there is no DNA to check the TCRdb D call of TRBD2. Germline V lookup: CDR1 SGHTA, CDR2 FQGNSA. The CDR3 length is 15 residues. The CDR3 here is CASSPTRDSIYEQYF.

The chain joins TRBV5-4 to TRBJ2-7; TCRdb's D call of TRBD2 is untestable without DNA. The CDR3 covers 20 residues. Germline V lookup: CDR1 SGHNT, CDR2 YYREEE (reference sequence). The CDR3 spells CASSWPRGGPLAGGTYEQYF.

V and J are TRBV5-1 and TRBJ2-6. The CDR3 runs to 18 residues. CDR1 SGHRS and CDR2 YFSETQ come from the germline V gene. The CDR3 here is CASSLDGIFGSGANVLTF. Full variable domain (missing parts from reference TRBV5-1 and TRBJ2-6): KAGVTQTPRYLIKTRGQQVTLSCSPISGHRSVSWYQQTPGQGLQFLFEYFSETQRNKGNFPGRFSGRQFSNSRSEMNVSTLELGDSALYLCASSLDGIFGSGANVLTFGAGSRLTVL.

The chain employs TRBV3-1 and TRBJ1-5; the D call of TRBD1 rests on TCRdb alone, since no DNA is present to check it. This CDR3 spans 16 amino acids. The V gene's germline CDR1 is LGHDT and CDR2 YNNKEL (reference sequence). CDR3 sequence: CASSQGSGASNQPQHF.

The chain carries TRBV7-8 and TRBJ2-3. The CDR3 length is 14 residues. Germline-derived CDR1 and CDR2 are SGHVS and FQNEAQ. CDR3 loop: CASSLELAADTQYF.

The rearrangement uses TRBV5-5 and TRBJ1-6. The CDR3 length is 13 residues. CDR1 SGHKS and CDR2 YYEKEE come from the germline V gene (reference sequence). The CDR3 sequence: CASSAIDNSPLHF.

J is TRBJ2-1 and V is TRBV15; TCRdb's D call, TRBD1, is unchecked because there is no DNA. The CDR3 consists of 15 residues. Germline V gene data show CDR1 as LNHNV and CDR2 as YYDKDF (reference sequence). CDR3 sequence: CATSRTRVSYNEQFF.